This T cell receptor (beta chain) was identified in a study of identical twins (dated by TCRdb to about 2016). Concerning the study at large: To test whether fetal clonotypes persist, the study used deep sequencing on TCR alpha and beta repertoires from monozygotic twins, unrelated adults of various ages, and cord blood. To rule out contamination, replicate twin experiments were performed at different times with different library preparation protocols. Study-wide findings and limitations: Because the same donors could not be followed over many years, the conclusions depended on cross-sectional statistical analysis. The excess sharing between twins in beta out-of-frame sequences was weaker because fewer shared sequences reduced the signal-to-noise ratio. Zero-insertion analyses could be partly confounded by invariant T cells such as MAIT and iNKT, although diverse VJ usage argued against such confounding for most clonotypes. Compared with coincidental sharing between unrelated individuals, out-of-frame TCR alpha sequences shared between twins had an excess of sequences with low generation probability. Out-of-frame TCR alpha sharing in monozygotic twins was systematically underestimated by recombination models, whereas sharing between unrelated individuals was in agreement with the recombination models. Abundant cord blood beta clonotypes had fewer insertions, young adult naive repertoires showed a similar but weaker trend, and memory repertoires showed no such trend.

Only healthy Caucasian donors were included. The study also sequenced three unrelated non-twin adults: a male aged 18 to 30, a male aged 50 to 59 and a female aged 50 to 59. Miltenyi CD45RO+ enrichment and human naive T-cell isolation kits were used to isolate memory (CD45RO+) and naive T cells from PBMC. This clonotype showed up many times. Which antigen it targets is not known. Within one base of it there is no much larger clone, and no base qualities were kept. Libraries came from 5' RACE. Sequencing relied on an Illumina HiSeq 2000. A universal primer binding site was introduced by template switching, and a unique molecular identifier was present in the final cDNA, enabling accurate counting of TCR cDNA molecules. First-strand cDNA for TCR alpha and beta chains was synthesized from specific primers in the conserved constant-segment region. To control for contamination, every cDNA library carried two barcodes: a SMART-Mk sample barcode plus Illumina barcodes. TruSeq adapter sequences along with Illumina sample barcodes were introduced in two successive PCR steps. The TCR alpha and beta cDNA libraries were sequenced on the Illumina HiSeq platform using custom primers. Per the authors' processing: Unique molecular identifiers were extracted from raw reads with MiGEC, and CDR3 positions were determined with MiXCR. Recombination models were inferred per individual with the repgenHMM and IGoR tools using an EM algorithm. The tcR package in R was used for shared clonotype analysis, with sharing normalized by the product of cloneset sizes. To study raw recombination without the effects of thymic and clonal selection, out-of-frame nonproductive sequences were analyzed. The public reads were quality trimmed at Q25 with fastp and then assembled into clones with MiXCR by TCRdb, keeping productive beta chains. Rows are unified per CDR3 protein, each entry keeping the most common DNA and genes. Here the V and J calls rest on TCRdb's processing, not on the authors' analysis. For this sample the table gives hundreds of thousands of distinct CDR3 sequences, of which 6.1% were detected only once. Clones ranked in the top ten supply 1.5% to 2% of the sample.

This receptor was taken from a man younger than 35 in good health. Specimen: naive T cells sorted from blood. The intended sense of this specimen's cell subset or site label: cells isolated with a human naive T-cell isolation kit.

The DNA sequence reads TGCAGTGCTAGAGATCGTGCAGGTTTACGGAATTCACCCCTCCACTTT. This sequence encodes CSARDRAGLRNSPLHF. Here the chain combines TRBV20-1 and TRBJ1-6; the D gene is not confidently resolved. Inclusive of the bounding cysteine and phenylalanine, the CDR3 is 16 residues long. The kept DNA is CDR3 alone, 48 bases in frame from the first base. CDR1 and CDR2 are read off the germline V gene (reference sequence) as DFQATT and SNEGSKA. V loses 0 bases of germline sequence and J loses 7 bases, and the interval between the two ends is 16 bases.